This TCR beta chain appears in the sequencing data of a study of blood T cell repertoires in COVID-19. Whole-study context: The origin of the acute and convalescent COVID-19 samples was the United States, Italy and Spain. In each case, the material was cDNA or gDNA derived from T cells, B-cell-depleted T cells, or PBMCs.

As handled by the study authors: Using reference gene primer amplification, nucleated cell counts were estimated. Sequencing used immunoSEQ multiplex PCR; TCRdb keeps in-frame clones, though not all of them. The V and J calls and the clone size are those of that table, but D and trimming were determined from the DNA. The sample holds under 40,000 clones, over 70% seen once. The CDR3 runs to 14 residues. The V and J ends lost 0 bases and 9 bases, in that order; junction bases with no gene match: 4. Looked up from germline, CDR1 is SGDLS and CDR2 is YYNGEE. The chain combines TRBV9 with TRBJ2-1, with TRBD2 matching over 9 bases. The specimen sequenced was peripheral blood. This TCR derives from a man at least 80 years old with active COVID-19. The CDR3 protein is CASSVGSGRGEQFF. In DNA, the CDR3 is TGTGCCAGCAGCGTAGGTAGCGGGAGAGGTGAGCAGTTCTTC.